This T cell receptor (beta chain) was sequenced for a study of blood T cell repertoires in COVID-19 (dated by TCRdb to the early 2020s). Background for the entire study: The collaborator samples originated in the United States, Italy and Spain and spanned the acute and convalescent phases of COVID-19. The prospective study material was composed of cDNA or gDNA derived from T cells, B-cell-depleted T cells, or PBMCs. Subjects who had been exposed to COVID-19, were actively infected with it, or had recovered from it provided the deeply sampled blood TCRbeta repertoires that made up the dataset. The repertoires were made available in a free public database intended to serve as a resource for research on the immune response to SARS-CoV-2. Samples came from the ongoing ImmuneRACE study (first 160 participants) plus 1,254 subjects from 6 global collaborators. Nearly every sample came with metadata listing a de-identified subject ID, COVID-19 status, age in years and sex. Where available, HLA class I and class II types were obtained from metadata supplied by the sample provider rather than from assay-based typing. What the research found in general, with its limitations: The amount of clinical and demographic metadata varied by source and participant and was provided uncurated.

TCRbeta CDR3 regions were amplified from genomic DNA using the immunoSEQ Assay, a bias-controlled multiplex PCR. The authors' pipeline ran thus. Nucleated cell counts per sample were estimated from amplification of reference gene primers within the assay. To quantify the absolute abundance of each unique TCRbeta CDR3 rearrangement, sequence reads were collapsed and filtered. Productive Simpson clonality was computed per sample as the square root of Simpson's diversity index over productive rearrangements. The source is immuneACCESS, and TCRdb retained only in-frame sequences with V and J called. Part of the clones is not carried over; for the studies checked, unresolved V genes explain less than half of this, and the remainder is unexplained. D and trimming were read from the DNA, whereas the V and J calls and clone size are those reported in that table. The sample includes roughly 130,000 clones, with more than 70% observed a single time. Together, the top ten hold around 3.6% of the sample.

As to this clone: Its antigen has not been determined. Base quality data are lacking; no much larger clone is found one base away.

The germline V gene specifies SGHNT as CDR1 and YENEEA as CDR2. The germline ends are 10 bases apart after V is trimmed by 3 bases and J by 10 bases. The CDR3 starts with the cysteine, ends with the phenylalanine, and has 13 residues. The entry retains the CDR3 DNA only, 39 bases that are in frame from base 1. Each collaborating institution followed its own protocols to collect whole blood in K2EDTA tubes. Collaborator samples were shipped for TCRbeta analysis as frozen whole blood, isolated PBMCs, or DNA extracted from either sample type. This sequence was found in a woman in her sixties or seventies with acute or convalescent COVID-19. The chain links TRBV11-3 with TRBJ1-6, with a tentative D gene TRBD1 over 5 matching bases. The material sequenced was peripheral blood. The DNA sequence reads TGTGCCAGCAGCTTTCAGGGTGGCTCACCCCTCCACTTT. Its product reads: CASSFQGGSPLHF.